This T cell receptor (beta chain) is drawn from a study of shared clonotypes between healthy human individuals. Study-level points and caveats: Among donors, clonotype sharing was expected to be affected by sequencing depth.

CDR3 length: 16 residues. With 10 bases removed from V and 0 bases from J, the gap between germline ends came to 16 bases. Germline CDR1 and CDR2: MRHNA and SNTAGT. Concerning this clone itself: Antigen unknown.

Naive CD8 cells lacked CD45RO, underwent positive selection for CCR7 and left out terminally differentiated effector memory CD45RA+ cells. Deep was the level used in running the assay. In the authors' workflow: ImmunoSEQ output held junction-only sequences without quality scores, so filtering differed. The method was immunoSEQ multiplex PCR; TCRdb's version includes in-frame clones alone and lacks a portion of them. V and J calls plus clone size are reproduced from that table; the DNA served to infer D and trimming. The profile shows roughly 2 million clones, about 95% of them singletons. The sample consisted of naive CD8+ T cells sorted from blood. The source of this sequence is a man between 18 and 29 years old in good health. The V gene is TRBV6-4, the J gene TRBJ1-6, with D possibly being TRBD1 (5 bases). CDR3 region: CAIPKGSSSYNSPLHF. The CDR3 bases are TGTGCCATCCCGAAGGGGAGTAGCTCCTATAATTCACCCCTCCACTTT.